This T cell receptor beta chain was retrieved from a study of OX40 agonist ivuxolimab in advanced cancers. Looking at the study overall: An agonistic human IgG2 monoclonal antibody against OX40 (CD134) was given.

Germline trimming cut 5 bases from V and 2 bases from J; bases unmatched to any gene: 9. Looked up from germline, CDR1 is MDHEN and CDR2 is SYDVKM. The CDR3 extends over 16 amino acids. This clone was detected a few times. Its antigen is not known. The protocol was immunoSEQ multiplex PCR, while the TCRdb copy is restricted to in-frame clones and leaves out a portion. The data show approximately 58,000 clones, 84% seen once. Study-wide findings and caveats: In the 0.1-3.0 mg/kg groups, partial responders showed among the lowest expansion. In CD8+ T cells, expanded clones were on average more numerous than in CD4+. CD4+ and CD8+ blood T cells expanded clonally by week 6 at 0.1 to 3.0 mg/kg.

This chain links TRBV28 with TRBJ2-3; TRBD1 matches 8 bases. The sequencing here drew on CD4+ or CD8+ T cells sorted from blood, taken in a trial of the OX40 agonist ivuxolimab. This TCR derives from an adult with an advanced solid tumor such as melanoma, head and neck, liver or kidney cancer. CDR3 sequence reads: CASSRQGTSNTDTQYF. The CDR3 region has the DNA TGTGCCAGCAGTCGACAGGGGACCTCAAACACAGATACGCAGTATTTT.